This is a list of T cell receptor beta chains from one sample in a study of T cells in Graves' hyperthyroidism and ophthalmopathy. TCRdb reprocessed the multiplex PCR reads with MiXCR, giving one entry per CDR3 protein. Of 650,000 to 800,000 distinct CDR3 sequences listed, just under 45% are singletons. Sequenced input: peripheral blood or thyroid tissue (not recorded which). Receptors originate from an adult man with Graves' disease, either hyperthyroidism or ophthalmopathy (not recorded which). The CDR3 runs from the conserved cysteine through the conserved F or W.

>TRBV2
CASSRSTGLSYGYTF
>TRBV15
CATAPGTQETQYF
>TRBV7-9
CASSTRGGQETQYF
>TRBV18
CASSPTPGFATNEKLFF
>TRBV29-1
CSVAPSENSPLHF
>TRBV25-1
CASSETTGSYNSPLHF
>TRBV12-3/TRBV12-4
CASSGGAPYQPQHF
>TRBV7-9
CASSLGSPAYEQYF
>TRBV11-2
CASSFWGAGQYSNQPQHF
>TRBV7-2
CATWDRGDYEQYF
>TRBV2
CASSGDTSITSSNQPQHF
>TRBV20-1
CSATGGAAETYEQYF
>TRBV7-2
CASSLPPDDWETQYF
>TRBV15
CATSNPLTGTGNGKLFF
>TRBV7-6
CASSLGDGVYVLTF
>TRBV20-1
CSLEPRERNTEAFF
>TRBV2
CASSESGAGANVLTF
>TRBV7-6
CASSLMGSNQETQYF
>TRBV5-6
CASSLWQTNTEAFF
>TRBV10-1
CASSEGDREVRRISNQPQHF
>TRBV5-1
CASSLYGELDYGYTF
>TRBV6-5
CASSHRQGEGYGYTF
>TRBV7-9
CASSLAGQATYGYTF
>TRBV10-3
CAISVQEGETQYF
>TRBV7-2
CASSINPGTGDNQPQHF
>TRBV9
CASSPVEGKAEAFF
>TRBV6-5
CASRTGSNYGYTF
>TRBV5-1
CASSLDGFNSPLHF
>TRBV7-8
CASSLARERYF
>TRBV2
CASTQGRVGGQPQHF
>TRBV6-5
CASSYEQSYEQYF
>TRBV7-2
CASSREGSLVYEQYF
>TRBV5-1
CASSSKGQDLSGVLTF
>TRBV20-1
CSAQARDTLNEKLFF
>TRBV7-2
CASSQPTSRRQYF
>TRBV5-4
CASSDKGSSYNSPLHF
>TRBV15
CATSRDAAADTIYF
>TRBV29-1
CSVADRFNQPQHF
>TRBV12-3/TRBV12-4
CASSLAGSWTEAFF
>TRBV7-9
CASSSGTGNLNSPLHF
>TRBV24-1
CATSEGGQETQYF
>TRBV6-5
CASSKGTNQPQHF
>TRBV5-1
CASSLATGDNQPQHF
>TRBV9
CASSGSFTGEDYGYTF
>TRBV7-3
CASSLAGGVEQYF
>TRBV20-1
CSANSRTNTYEQYF
>TRBV24-1
CATRGTGNSPLHF
>TRBV20-1
CSAESSGANVLTF